These 27 T cell receptor beta chains came from one sample sequenced in a study of blood T cells in healthy people across ages. Then a second PCR, running roughly 7 to 11 cycles, was carried out with a sample-barcoded 5' primer and a J-beta primer mix. TCRdb reprocessed the 5' RACE reads with MiXCR, giving one entry per CDR3 protein. The sample lists about 1.1 million distinct CDR3 sequences, 35% to 40% seen once, with 13% in the top ten. The sequencing input was blood. All receptors derive from a man in his late teens or twenties in good health.

The sample holds many counts of this clonotype. This rearrangement joins TRBV7-2 to TRBJ2-5, with D perhaps matching TRBD2 (5 bases). There are 13 residues in the CDR3. V was cut by 3 bases and J by 4 bases, with 9 bases left in between. From germline, CDR1 is SGHTA and CDR2 FQGNSA. Here the CDR3 DNA reads TGTGCCAGCAGCTTTGAGGGTCGAGAGACCCAGTACTTC. Translation: CASSFEGRETQYF. Variable domain in full (rest from reference TRBV7-2 and TRBJ2-5): GAGVSQSPSNKVTEKGKDVELRCDPISGHTALYWYRQSLGQGLEFLIYFQGNSAPDKSGLPSDRFSAERTGGSVSTLTIQRTQQEDSAVYLCASSFEGRETQYFGPGTRLLVL.

The rearrangement links TRBV20-1 to TRBJ1-2; unclear D gene. Germline CDR1 and CDR2: DFQATT and SNEGSKA (reference sequence). Trimming pared 5 bases from V and 6 bases from J, leaving 13 bases between. The CDR3 length is 12 residues. As DNA, the CDR3 is TGCAGTGCTGCAGACCCTTATAATGGCTACACCTTC. Its translation is CSAADPYNGYTF.

This clonotype was seen a few times. The chain employs TRBV21-1 and TRBJ2-2; the table's D call, TRBD2, has no DNA check behind it. TRBV21-1 is a documented pseudogene. This CDR3 contains 17 residues. CDR3 in amino acids: CASSNLGREANTGELFF. DNA of the CDR3: TGTGCCAGCAGCAACCTCGGGAGGGAAGCGAACACCGGGGAGCTGTTTTTT.

This clonotype was recorded a few times. The chain combines TRBV7-2 with TRBJ2-7, with no clear D. Trimming pared 1 base from V and 8 bases from J, leaving 9 bases between. This CDR3 spans 12 amino acids. CDR1 is SGHTA, CDR2 FQGNSA, per germline. The CDR3 DNA is TGTGCCAGCAGCTTAGAGGCAGACAAGCAGTACTTC. This translates into CASSLEADKQYF.

The chain uses TRBV7-2 and TRBJ1-1, with 7 bases lining up with TRBD1. From germline, CDR1 is SGHTA and CDR2 FQGNSA. The J segment lost 4 bases and the V segment lost 1 base, leaving 6 bases of the junction unmatched. CDR3 length: 15 amino acids. CDR3 loop: CASSLGTGVRTEAFF. The CDR3, as DNA: TGTGCCAGCAGCTTAGGAACAGGGGTACGCACTGAAGCTTTCTTT.

In its sample, this clonotype was seen a few times. The chain carries TRBV6-1 and TRBJ1-1, with D unresolved. CDR1 MNHNS and CDR2 SASEGT come from the germline V gene. V shed 8 bases and J shed 6 bases, with 10 bases lying between them. CDR3 length: 11 amino acids. The DNA of the CDR3 is TGTGCCAGCGTGCGGGGTTCTGAAGCTTTCTTT. Translation gives CASVRGSEAFF.

This clonotype was detected a few times. This chain joins TRBV9 and TRBJ2-1; the match to TRBD2 covers 9 bases. The germline CDR1 and CDR2 sequences are SGDLS and YYNGEE. The CDR3 contains 16 residues. Unmatched junction bases numbered 2, after V lost 1 base and J lost 0 bases. The CDR3 loop is CASSVSGGSSYNEQFF. The CDR3 coding sequence is TGTGCCAGCAGCGTAAGCGGGGGGAGCTCCTACAATGAGCAGTTCTTC.

This clonotype has just a few counts. V is TRBV10-3 and J is TRBJ1-5; D gene ambiguous. V lost 0 bases and J lost 1, with 4 bases in between. Germline loops: CDR1 ENHRY, CDR2 SYGVKD. The CDR3 is 14 amino acids. The CDR3 protein is CAISESISNQPQHF. The CDR3 DNA is TGTGCCATCAGTGAGTCAATCAGCAATCAGCCCCAGCATTTT.

This clonotype was seen only a few times. The chain couples TRBV7-2 to TRBJ1-2; D remains unclear. This CDR3 region has 14 residues. Between the trimmed V and J ends, which lost 0 bases and 1 base, there was a span of 6 bases. Germline CDR1 SGHTA, CDR2 FQGNSA. The CDR3 DNA is TGTGCCAGCAGCTTAGCGCGCGGTAACTATGGCTACACCTTC. Encoded protein: CASSLARGNYGYTF. The whole variable domain, remainder taken from reference TRBV7-2 and TRBJ1-2, is GAGVSQSPSNKVTEKGKDVELRCDPISGHTALYWYRQSLGQGLEFLIYFQGNSAPDKSGLPSDRFSAERTGGSVSTLTIQRTQQEDSAVYLCASSLARGNYGYTFGSGTRLTVV.

The chain has TRBV28 and TRBJ2-6; the D gene is possibly TRBD2 (6 bases). The ends were cut back, 7 bases at V and 1 base at J, with 20 bases in the middle. Germline loops: CDR1 MDHEN, CDR2 SYDVKM. The CDR3 extends over 18 amino acids. DNA for the CDR3: TGTGCCAGCACCCTGCGGGGACCCAAAGGATCTGGGGCCAACGTCCTGACTTTC. It yields the protein CASTLRGPKGSGANVLTF.

The rearrangement links TRBV7-9 to TRBJ2-7; the D gene could be TRBD1 or TRBD2 (6 bases each). The CDR3 is made up of 12 amino acids. Germline CDR1 reads SEHNR; CDR2 reads FQNEAQ (reference sequence). Trimming removed 5 bases from V and 11 bases from J, with 16 bases in between. CDR3 nucleotide sequence: TGTGCCAGCAGCCTCCCGGGGGCCTCGGAGTACTTC. Protein sequence: CASSLPGASEYF.

This clonotype was counted ten times or more. The chain couples TRBV6-2 or TRBV6-3 to TRBJ1-2; TRBD1 matches at 9 bases. The germline gives CDR1 MNHEY, CDR2 SVGEGT. Trimming cost V 4 bases and J 5 bases; bases outside gene matches: 11. This CDR3 has 16 amino acids. The CDR3 loop reads CASSSLPGQGSYGYTF. DNA for the CDR3: TGTGCCAGCAGTTCCCTTCCGGGACAGGGTTCTTATGGCTACACCTTC.

There are a few counts of this clonotype. This chain uses TRBV27 with TRBJ2-7; TRBD1 is a possible D gene (5 bases). Germline V lookup: CDR1 MNHEY, CDR2 SMNVEV (reference sequence). V shed 5 bases and J shed 3 bases, with 11 bases lying between them. The CDR3 length is 13 residues. This CDR3 reads CASSPAGIYEQYF. In nucleotides, the CDR3 is TGTGCCAGCAGTCCCGCAGGGATCTACGAGCAGTACTTC.

The chain has TRBV20-1 and TRBJ1-1; D is undetermined. Germline-derived CDR1 and CDR2 are DFQATT and SNEGSKA (reference sequence). The CDR3 is 12 amino acids. Trimming pared 6 bases from V and 3 bases from J, leaving 11 bases between. The CDR3 sequence is CSARALHTEAFF. The CDR3 DNA is TGCAGTGCGAGGGCCCTCCACACTGAAGCTTTCTTT.

The V and J genes are TRBV27 and TRBJ2-7; unclear D gene. The end of the DNA is better explained by TRBJ2-5, so the J call may be wrong. Germline V CDR1 and CDR2: MNHEY, SMNVEV (reference sequence). The CDR3 is 12 amino acids. CDR3 sequence reads: CASRRDGWTQYF. DNA of the CDR3: TGTGCCAGCAGACGAGACGGGTGGACCCAGTACTTC.

This clonotype came up a few times. The chain is built from TRBV12-3 or TRBV12-4 and TRBJ2-7; tentatively, D is TRBD2 (5 bases). The CDR3 extends over 16 amino acids. Trimming shortened V by 6 bases and J by 4 bases, and 22 bases separated the two germline ends. The CDR3 reads CASSPLLGRGRYEQYF. CDR3 sequence (DNA): TGTGCCAGCAGCCCTCTTCTAGGGCGCGGGCGTTACGAGCAGTACTTC.

This clonotype has only a few counts. The chain recombines TRBV10-3 with TRBJ1-5; a possible D gene is TRBD1 (6 bases). There are 14 residues in the CDR3. Trimming took 0 bases from V and 5 from J, leaving 8 bases between them. CDR1 and CDR2 (germline): ENHRY, SYGVKD. The CDR3: CAISESRGHQPQHF. In nucleotides, the CDR3 is TGTGCCATCAGTGAGTCCAGGGGCCATCAGCCCCAGCATTTT.

This clonotype was observed a handful of times. The chain employs TRBV6-1 and TRBJ2-3; maybe TRBD2 (6 bases). The CDR3 totals 15 residues. The V end was cut by 10 bases, the J end by 2 bases, with 19 bases between. CDR1 is MNHNS, CDR2 SASEGT, per germline. In DNA form, the CDR3 reads TGTGCCACCCAAACGGGACTTCGGCCCACAGATACGCAGTATTTT. Its protein product is CATQTGLRPTDTQYF.

The rearrangement uses TRBV9 and TRBJ1-6, with no clear D. The germline V gene encodes CDR1 SGDLS and CDR2 YYNGEE. The V end lost 0 bases, the J end lost 7 bases, and 11 bases lay between the germline ends. CDR3 size: 15 residues. Written as DNA, the CDR3 is TGTGCCAGCAGCGTAGGTGGCAGGAAAAATTCACCCCTCCACTTT. This gives the protein CASSVGGRKNSPLHF.

The table lists this clonotype with a count of one. This chain connects TRBV28 to TRBJ2-4, with D unclear. The V gene's germline CDR1 is MDHEN and CDR2 SYDVKM. The CDR3 loop spans 13 amino acids. Trimming stripped 8 bases from V and 5 bases from J, with 13 bases between. The CDR3 region has the DNA TGTGCCAGCGGTGGCGCTAGTCAAAACATTCAGTACTTC. Protein product: CASGGASQNIQYF.

The V gene is TRBV20-1, the J gene TRBJ1-6; D is possibly TRBD1 (5 bases). This CDR3 comprises 12 residues. CDR1 is DFQATT, CDR2 SNEGSKA, per germline (reference sequence). Between the trimmed V and J ends, which lost 4 bases and 8 bases, there was a span of 9 bases. In nucleotides, the CDR3 is TGCAGTGCTAACAGGCGGGATTCACCCCTCCACTTT. This sequence encodes CSANRRDSPLHF.

Only a few counts were recorded for this clonotype. The gene calls are TRBV29-1 and TRBJ2-6; D gene uncertain. Germline CDR1 SQVTM, CDR2 ANQGSEA. The length of the CDR3 is 15 residues. The V gene lost 0 bases and the J gene lost 0 bases, with 6 bases spanning the gap. The CDR3 loop is CSVEDMNSGANVLTF. The CDR3 region has the DNA TGCAGCGTTGAAGACATGAACTCTGGGGCCAACGTCCTGACTTTC.

This clonotype occurred many times. The chain recombines TRBV12-3 or TRBV12-4 with TRBJ1-2, with D possibly being TRBD1 (6 bases). This CDR3 spans 12 amino acids. V was cut by 0 bases and J by 7 bases, with 6 bases left in between. CDR3 sequence (DNA): TGTGCCAGCAGTTTAGCAGGGGGTGGCTACACCTTC. It encodes CASSLAGGGYTF.

Comments on this clonotype: One end of the junction is discordant with germline, which a read error may explain. The gene calls are TRBV6-1 and TRBJ1-4, with D uncertain. The CDR3 sequence is 10 residues long. Germline V CDR1 and CDR2: MNHNS, SASEGT. CDR3 in amino acids: CASREEKLFF. The CDR3 coding sequence is TGTGCCAGCAGGGAAGAAAAACTGTTTTTT.

Ten or more counts support this clonotype. This chain joins TRBV12-3 or TRBV12-4 and TRBJ1-2, with D maybe TRBD1 (6 bases). Deletions cut 0 bases from V and 5 bases from J, with 16 bases between. This CDR3 has 16 residues. The CDR3, as DNA: TGTGCCAGCAGTTTAGCCGCGGGGGCAACTGGTTATGGCTACACCTTC. This translates into CASSLAAGATGYGYTF.

This chain links TRBV12-3 or TRBV12-4 with TRBJ2-3, with 9 bases that match TRBD1. The trim removed 7 bases at V and 3 bases at J, leaving 5 bases unmatched. This CDR3 comprises 14 residues. The CDR3 loop is CASKDRGTTDTQYF. Written as DNA, the CDR3 is TGTGCCAGCAAAGACAGGGGGACGACAGATACGCAGTATTTT.

The genes are TRBV20-1 and TRBJ1-5; no firm D call. This CDR3 spans 11 amino acids. Per the germline V gene, CDR1 is DFQATT and CDR2 is SNEGSKA (reference sequence). Trimming removed 0 bases from V and 12 bases from J, with 9 bases in between. The CDR3, as DNA: TGCAGTGCTAGAGATCGGGATAACCAGCATTTT. Protein: CSARDRDNQHF.